A selection of T cell receptor beta chains follows, all from one sample in a study of human T cells and chemical hapten exposure. From the RACE reads, TCRdb called clonotypes with MiXCR, one entry per CDR3 protein. The table lists some 46,000 distinct CDR3 sequences, roughly 4.5% of them singletons, with 1.5% to 2% in the top ten. Specimen: whole blood. These receptor sequences come from a female donor in good health. Some clones in this sample may be carry-over from other donors' samples. The CDR3 runs from the conserved cysteine through the conserved F or W. Each record gives: D gene, V gene, J gene, clone size, CDR3 DNA, CDR3 protein. The D gene is left open where the match is weak. Clone size is not always given. Where it is, it says once, few, many or a class for expanded clones.

d_gene: .
v_gene: TRBV12-3/TRBV12-4
j_gene: TRBJ1-2
abundance: few
CDR3nt: TGTGCCAGCAGTTTCTCTGGGGGCCCACCCGGTAACTATAATGGCTACACCTTC
CDR3aa: CASSFSGGPPGNYNGYTF

d_gene: .
v_gene: TRBV7-2
j_gene: TRBJ2-7
abundance: many
CDR3nt: TGTGCCAGCAGCTTACCTCAGGGAGTTCTCCGCGAGCAGTACTTC
CDR3aa: CASSLPQGVLREQYF

d_gene: TRBD1
v_gene: TRBV4-3
j_gene: TRBJ2-3
abundance: many
CDR3nt: TGCGCCAGCAGCCAAGATCATCGGGACAGGGGGCCTATAGATACGCAGTATTTT
CDR3aa: CASSQDHRDRGPIDTQYF

d_gene: .
v_gene: TRBV9
j_gene: TRBJ2-7
abundance: many
CDR3nt: TGTGCCAGCAGCGGCACAGTCAACCACGAGCAGTACTTC
CDR3aa: CASSGTVNHEQYF

d_gene: TRBD1
v_gene: TRBV7-8
j_gene: TRBJ2-5
abundance: many
CDR3nt: TGTGCCAGCAGCTTAGTCAAGACAGGGGAAGAGACCCAGTACTTC
CDR3aa: CASSLVKTGEETQYF

d_gene: .
v_gene: TRBV9
j_gene: TRBJ1-2
abundance: many
CDR3nt: TGTGCCAGCAGCGTAGGGTCAGAACCGACCTATGGCTACACCTTC
CDR3aa: CASSVGSEPTYGYTF

d_gene: .
v_gene: TRBV7-2
j_gene: TRBJ2-1
abundance: many
CDR3nt: TGTGCCAGCAGCTTAGAATTCAGACAGTACAATGAGCAGTTCTTC
CDR3aa: CASSLEFRQYNEQFF

d_gene: .
v_gene: TRBV7-2
j_gene: TRBJ1-4
abundance: many
CDR3nt: TGTGCCAGCAGACAGGGTCGTTGGACTAATGAAAAACTGTTTTTT
CDR3aa: CASRQGRWTNEKLFF

d_gene: .
v_gene: TRBV27
j_gene: TRBJ1-5
abundance: few
CDR3nt: TGTGCCAGCAGTCAGTACAGGGATAAGGGTCAGCCCCAGCATTTT
CDR3aa: CASSQYRDKGQPQHF

d_gene: .
v_gene: TRBV18
j_gene: TRBJ2-4
abundance: few
CDR3nt: TGTGCCAGCTCACCACCCGGGGAACTAGCCAAAAACATTCAGTACTTC
CDR3aa: CASSPPGELAKNIQYF

d_gene: TRBD1
v_gene: TRBV15
j_gene: TRBJ2-2
abundance: many
CDR3nt: TGTGCCACCAGCAGGGGACAGGGGAGGTTCGACACCGGGGAGCTGTTTTTT
CDR3aa: CATSRGQGRFDTGELFF

d_gene: .
v_gene: TRBV4-1
j_gene: TRBJ1-4
abundance: many
CDR3nt: TGCGCCAGCAGCCAGGCTGTGCAGGTCGCAAATGAAAAACTGTTTTTT
CDR3aa: CASSQAVQVANEKLFF

d_gene: TRBD1
v_gene: TRBV5-1
j_gene: TRBJ1-6
abundance: .
CDR3nt: TGCGCCAGCAGCGCGGGTCCGGGACAGGGAACGGCACCCCTCCACTTT
CDR3aa: CASSAGPGQGTAPLHF

d_gene: .
v_gene: TRBV6-2/TRBV6-3
j_gene: TRBJ1-6
abundance: few
CDR3nt: TGTGCCAGCAGTTACCAGGGTTTACCCCTCCACTTT
CDR3aa: CASSYQGLPLHF

d_gene: .
v_gene: TRBV12-3/TRBV12-4
j_gene: TRBJ1-2
abundance: many
CDR3nt: TGTGCCAGCAGAACAGCCATTAGAGATGGCTACACCTTC
CDR3aa: CASRTAIRDGYTF

d_gene: .
v_gene: TRBV5-4
j_gene: TRBJ1-2
abundance: many
CDR3nt: TGTGCCAGCAGGCCGGTTGGCGGCTATGGCTACACCTTC
CDR3aa: CASRPVGGYGYTF

d_gene: TRBD1
v_gene: TRBV5-1
j_gene: TRBJ1-1
abundance: many
CDR3nt: TGCGCCAGCAGCTCCCAACAGGGGGCAAGGACTGAAGCTTTCTTT
CDR3aa: CASSSQQGARTEAFF

d_gene: .
v_gene: TRBV20-1
j_gene: TRBJ1-1
abundance: many
CDR3nt: TGCAGTGCAATTACGACAGGGAACACTGAAGCTTTCTTT
CDR3aa: CSAITTGNTEAFF

d_gene: .
v_gene: TRBV28
j_gene: TRBJ2-4
abundance: many
CDR3nt: TGTGCCAGCAGTTTTCAGGAGGGGGGCAAAAACATTCAGTACTTC
CDR3aa: CASSFQEGGKNIQYF

d_gene: .
v_gene: TRBV7-6
j_gene: TRBJ1-1
abundance: .
CDR3nt: TGTGCCAGCAGACTACAGGGTTACACTGAAGCTTTCTTT
CDR3aa: CASRLQGYTEAFF

d_gene: .
v_gene: TRBV5-1
j_gene: TRBJ2-5
abundance: many
CDR3nt: TGCGCCAGCAGCCCGGTGGTCCCGACAGAGACCCAGTACTTC
CDR3aa: CASSPVVPTETQYF

d_gene: .
v_gene: TRBV27
j_gene: TRBJ2-3
abundance: many
CDR3nt: TGTGCCAGCAAAGGGCATACTAGCACAGATACGCAGTATTTT
CDR3aa: CASKGHTSTDTQYF

d_gene: .
v_gene: TRBV29-1
j_gene: TRBJ2-7
abundance: many
CDR3nt: TGCAGCGTTGAGGTCCGGGGATCCTCCTACGAGCAGTACTTC
CDR3aa: CSVEVRGSSYEQYF

d_gene: .
v_gene: TRBV7-3
j_gene: TRBJ2-7
abundance: many
CDR3nt: TGTGCCAGCAGCTCTTCGTGGGGTCACTACGAGCAGTACTTC
CDR3aa: CASSSSWGHYEQYF

d_gene: .
v_gene: TRBV4-1
j_gene: TRBJ2-7
abundance: many
CDR3nt: TGCGCCAGCAGCCAAGATGAAGGGAGTCTTTACGAGCAGTACTTC
CDR3aa: CASSQDEGSLYEQYF

d_gene: .
v_gene: TRBV6-1
j_gene: TRBJ2-7
abundance: many
CDR3nt: TGTGCCAGCAGTGAAGGGGGGCCCTACGAGCAGTACTTC
CDR3aa: CASSEGGPYEQYF

d_gene: TRBD1
v_gene: TRBV3-1
j_gene: TRBJ1-1
abundance: many
CDR3nt: TGTGCCAGCAGCCACTCTGGACAGGCCAACACTGAAGCTTTCTTT
CDR3aa: CASSHSGQANTEAFF

d_gene: .
v_gene: TRBV5-6
j_gene: TRBJ1-2
abundance: many
CDR3nt: TGTGCCAGCAGCTTGGTACGGGTCCGCCCAAGTAACTATGGCTACACCTTC
CDR3aa: CASSLVRVRPSNYGYTF

d_gene: .
v_gene: TRBV29-1
j_gene: TRBJ1-5
abundance: many
CDR3nt: TGCAGCGTTGGGCATAGCAATCAGCCCCAGCATTTT
CDR3aa: CSVGHSNQPQHF

d_gene: TRBD1
v_gene: TRBV12-3/TRBV12-4
j_gene: TRBJ2-2
abundance: many
CDR3nt: TGTGCCAGCAGTCCGGGACAGGGGTACACCGGGGAGCTGTTTTTT
CDR3aa: CASSPGQGYTGELFF

d_gene: .
v_gene: TRBV20-1
j_gene: TRBJ1-6
abundance: many
CDR3nt: TGCAGTGCTAGGAAAGGGCAGATAAGCTCCTATAATTCACCCCTCCACTTT
CDR3aa: CSARKGQISSYNSPLHF

d_gene: .
v_gene: TRBV7-2
j_gene: TRBJ1-5
abundance: few
CDR3nt: TGTGCCAGCAGCCTACTTCGCAGCAATCAGCCCCAGCATTTT
CDR3aa: CASSLLRSNQPQHF

d_gene: .
v_gene: TRBV7-8
j_gene: TRBJ2-3
abundance: .
CDR3nt: TGTGCCAGCAGCACGTCACGAGGACCTTTTCCGCAGTATTTT
CDR3aa: CASSTSRGPFPQYF